These T cell receptor beta chains were read from a single sample in a study of T cells in Graves' hyperthyroidism and ophthalmopathy. TCRdb recomputed calls from the multiplex PCR reads with MiXCR, one row per CDR3 protein. The sample has fewer than 400,000 distinct CDR3 sequences, less than 20% seen once; the top ten hold roughly 25%. Material: blood. The receptors here all came from a woman aged 18-30 years with Graves' hyperthyroidism that later progressed to Graves' ophthalmopathy. The CDR3 runs from the conserved cysteine through the conserved F or W. The D gene is left open where the match is weak. Clone size is given for some rows only: seen once, a few or many times, or a class if the clone is expanded.

d_gene	v_gene	j_gene	len	abundance	CDR3aa	CDR3nt
TRBD1	TRBV5-1	TRBJ2-7	15	many	CASSASGTGVYEQYF	TGCGCCAGCAGCGCATCCGGGACAGGGGTCTACGAGCAGTACTTC
-	TRBV20-1	TRBJ2-1	13	many	CSAREGNYNEQFF	TGCAGTGCTAGGGAAGGGAACTACAATGAGCAGTTCTTC
TRBD2	TRBV18	TRBJ2-5	17	many	CASSPGLAGVFPETQYF	TGTGCCAGCTCACCAGGACTAGCGGGAGTGTTTCCCGAGACCCAGTACTTC
TRBD2	TRBV12-3/TRBV12-4	TRBJ2-7	14	many	CASSWGLLYYEQYF	TGTGCCAGCTCATGGGGACTACTCTACTACGAGCAGTACTTC
-	TRBV7-9	TRBJ2-2	12	few	CASSQAYGELFF	TGTGCCAGCTCCCAGGCTTACGGGGAGCTGTTTTTT
TRBD1	TRBV28	TRBJ1-1	13	once	CASSAPGGNEAFF	TGTGCCAGCAGTGCCCCAGGGGGGAATGAAGCTTTCTTT
TRBD1	TRBV7-9	TRBJ2-4	15	few	CASSSTGGSENIQYF	TGTGCCAGCAGTTCTACAGGGGGGTCGGAAAACATTCAGTACTTC
TRBD1	TRBV24-1	TRBJ2-3	16	few	CATSDFHGTDPDTQYF	TGTGCCACCAGTGATTTCCACGGGACAGACCCAGATACGCAGTATTTT
-	TRBV6-6	TRBJ2-5	15	many	CASSYSNQAFQTQYF	TGTGCCAGCAGTTACTCGAACCAGGCCTTTCAGACCCAGTACTTC
TRBD1	TRBV20-1	TRBJ1-1	14	many	CANWMDRANTEAFF	TGCGCAAACTGGATGGACAGGGCGAACACTGAAGCTTTCTTT
-	TRBV28	TRBJ1-2	13	many	CASSLTAVGGYTF	TGTGCCAGCAGTTTAACAGCGGTTGGGGGCTACACCTTC
TRBD2	TRBV27	TRBJ2-3	18	many	CASSFRGPSGRVTDTQYF	TGTGCCAGCAGTTTCCGCGGACCTAGCGGGAGGGTCACAGATACGCAGTATTTT
TRBD2	TRBV28	TRBJ2-3	17	few	CASSTSGRVGGTDTQYF	TGTGCCAGCTCGACTAGCGGGAGGGTCGGGGGCACAGATACGCAGTATTTT
TRBD1	TRBV2	TRBJ2-5	13	-	CASRVDRAETQYF	TGTGCCAGCAGGGTTGACAGGGCTGAGACCCAGTACTTC
-	TRBV10-3	TRBJ2-5	14	many	CAIRAATGQETQYF	TGTGCCATCAGGGCCGCGACAGGACAAGAGACCCAGTACTTC
-	TRBV4-2	TRBJ1-2	14	few	CASSQDGQTESYTF	TGTGCCAGCAGCCAAGACGGGCAGACAGAAAGCTACACCTTC